Following are 3 T cell receptor beta chains from one sample sequenced in a study of T cells in women clearing cervical HPV infection. The table came from immunoSEQ multiplex PCR; TCRdb's copy has only in-frame clones and leaves some out. This listing includes tens of thousands of clones. Specimen: blood buffy coat. The source of these receptors is a woman between 18 and 69 years old with a cervical HPV16 infection that either progressed to CIN3+ or cleared (not recorded which).

Turning to this clone: Read data end 3 residues before the CDR3 end; the end is taken from the germline J gene. This chain links TRBV10-2 with TRBJ1-6; TRBD1 might be the D (5 bases). The CDR3 is 13 amino acids. The germline V gene has CDR1 WSHSY and CDR2 SAAADI. V was cut by 8 bases and J by 6 bases, with 11 bases left in between. The CDR3 reads CASREGSNSPLHF. The DNA read from the CDR3 is TGCGCCAGCCGGGAGGGGAGTAATTCACCC.

To note about this clone: Read data end 3 residues before the CDR3 end; the end is taken from the germline J gene. The gene calls are TRBV28 and TRBJ1-2; D is unclear. The CDR3 extends over 14 amino acids. Germline CDR1 and CDR2: MDHEN and SYDVKM. The CDR3 here is CASSLKVFKRGYTF. The CDR3 DNA, read in part, is TGTGCCAGCAGTTTAAAAGTTTTCAAGAGGGGC.

As concerns this clone: The CDR3 goes on 3 residues after the read ends, and that part is filled in from the germline J gene. The rearrangement joins TRBV28 to TRBJ1-2; possible D gene TRBD1, 6 bases. This CDR3 is 13 amino acids long. Germline lookup yields CDR1 MDHEN and CDR2 SYDVKM. The CDR3 protein is CASSTGTRNGYTF. Incomplete CDR3 DNA: TGTGCCAGCAGTACAGGGACACGTAACGGC.